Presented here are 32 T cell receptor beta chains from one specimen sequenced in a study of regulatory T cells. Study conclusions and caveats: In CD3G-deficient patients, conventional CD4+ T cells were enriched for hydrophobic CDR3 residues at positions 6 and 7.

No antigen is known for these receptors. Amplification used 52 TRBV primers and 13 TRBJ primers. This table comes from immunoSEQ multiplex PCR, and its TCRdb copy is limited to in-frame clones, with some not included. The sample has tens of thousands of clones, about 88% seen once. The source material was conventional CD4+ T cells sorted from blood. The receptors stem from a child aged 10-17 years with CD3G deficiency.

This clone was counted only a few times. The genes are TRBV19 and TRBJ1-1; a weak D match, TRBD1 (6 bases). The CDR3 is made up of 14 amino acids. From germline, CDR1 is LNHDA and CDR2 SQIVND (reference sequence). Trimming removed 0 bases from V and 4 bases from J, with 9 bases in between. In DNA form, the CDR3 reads TGTGCCAGTAGTATAGATCTGGGGGCCACTGAAGCTTTCTTT. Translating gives CASSIDLGATEAFF.

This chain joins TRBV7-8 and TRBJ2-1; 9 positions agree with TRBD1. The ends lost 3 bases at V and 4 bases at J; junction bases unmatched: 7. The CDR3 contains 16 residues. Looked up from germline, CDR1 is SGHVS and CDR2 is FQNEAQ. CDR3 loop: CASSFASGQGYNEQFF. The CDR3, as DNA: TGTGCCAGCAGCTTTGCCTCGGGACAGGGTTACAATGAGCAGTTCTTC.

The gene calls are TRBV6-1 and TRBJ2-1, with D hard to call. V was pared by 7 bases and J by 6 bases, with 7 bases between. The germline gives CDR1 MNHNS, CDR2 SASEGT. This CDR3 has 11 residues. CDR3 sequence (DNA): TGTGCCAGCATGTGGGGCAATGAGCAGTTCTTC. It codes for CASMWGNEQFF.

Written as DNA, the CDR3 is TGTGCCATCAGTGAGCAAGCGGGAGTGAGACAGTACTTC. This translates into CAISEQAGVRQYF. This chain connects TRBV10-3 to TRBJ2-7; 8 bases map to TRBD2. Germline V lookup: CDR1 ENHRY, CDR2 SYGVKD. The J segment lost 10 bases and the V segment lost 2 bases, leaving 7 bases of the junction unmatched. CDR3 length: 13 residues.

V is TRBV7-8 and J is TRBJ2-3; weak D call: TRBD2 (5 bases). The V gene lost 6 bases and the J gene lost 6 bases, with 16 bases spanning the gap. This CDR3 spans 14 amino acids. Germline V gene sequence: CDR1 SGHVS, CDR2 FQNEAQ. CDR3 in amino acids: CASRRGLPFDTQYF. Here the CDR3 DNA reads TGTGCCAGCAGACGTGGACTCCCCTTCGATACGCAGTATTTT. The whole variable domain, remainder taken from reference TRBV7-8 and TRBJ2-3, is GAGVSQSPRYKVAKRGQDVALRCDPISGHVSLFWYQQALGQGPEFLTYFQNEAQLDKSGLPSDRFFAERPEGSVSTLKIQRTQQEDSAVYLCASRRGLPFDTQYFGPGTRLTVL.

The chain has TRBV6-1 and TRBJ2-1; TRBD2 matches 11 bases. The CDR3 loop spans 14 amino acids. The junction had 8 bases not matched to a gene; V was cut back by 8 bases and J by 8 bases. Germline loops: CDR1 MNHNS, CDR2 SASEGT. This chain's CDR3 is CASGLLAGAYEQFF. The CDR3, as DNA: TGTGCCAGCGGACTACTAGCGGGAGCTTATGAGCAGTTCTTC.

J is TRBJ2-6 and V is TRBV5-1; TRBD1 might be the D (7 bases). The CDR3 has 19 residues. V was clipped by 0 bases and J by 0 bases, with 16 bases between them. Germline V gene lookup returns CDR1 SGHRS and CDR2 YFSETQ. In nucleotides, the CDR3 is TGCGCCAGCAGCTTGGGCCCCGCGGGACAGAGCTCTGGGGCCAACGTCCTGACTTTC. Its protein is CASSLGPAGQSSGANVLTF.

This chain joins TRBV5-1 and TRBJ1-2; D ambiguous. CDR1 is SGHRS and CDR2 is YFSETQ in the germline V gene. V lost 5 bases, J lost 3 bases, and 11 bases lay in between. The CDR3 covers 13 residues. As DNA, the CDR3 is TGCGCCAGCAGTCCAGGCGGATACTATGGCTACACCTTC. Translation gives CASSPGGYYGYTF.

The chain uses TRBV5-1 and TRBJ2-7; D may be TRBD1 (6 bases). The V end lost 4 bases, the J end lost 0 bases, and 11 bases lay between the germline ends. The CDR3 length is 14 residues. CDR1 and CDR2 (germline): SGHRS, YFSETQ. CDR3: CASSKGDRSYEQYF. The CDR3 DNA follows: TGCGCCAGCAGCAAGGGGGACCGCTCCTACGAGCAGTACTTC.

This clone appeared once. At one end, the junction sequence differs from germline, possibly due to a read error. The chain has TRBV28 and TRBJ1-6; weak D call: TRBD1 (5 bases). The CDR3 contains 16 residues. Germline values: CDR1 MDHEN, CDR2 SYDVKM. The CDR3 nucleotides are TGTGCCAGCAGCTTATATGGGGGACCGCGGAATTCACCCCTCCACTTT. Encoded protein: CASSLYGGPRNSPLHF.

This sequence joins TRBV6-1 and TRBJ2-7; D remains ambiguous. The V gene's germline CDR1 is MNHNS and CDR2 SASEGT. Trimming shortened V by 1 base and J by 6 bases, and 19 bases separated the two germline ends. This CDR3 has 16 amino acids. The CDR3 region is CASSEDPVALCAEQYF. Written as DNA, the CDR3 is TGTGCCAGCAGTGAAGACCCGGTAGCTTTATGTGCCGAGCAGTACTTC.

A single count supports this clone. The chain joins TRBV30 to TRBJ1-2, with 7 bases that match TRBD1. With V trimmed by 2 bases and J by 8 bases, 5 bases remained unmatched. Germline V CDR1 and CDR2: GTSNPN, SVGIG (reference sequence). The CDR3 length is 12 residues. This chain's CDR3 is CAWSPGTAGYTF. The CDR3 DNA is TGTGCCTGGAGTCCCGGGACAGCCGGCTACACCTTC.

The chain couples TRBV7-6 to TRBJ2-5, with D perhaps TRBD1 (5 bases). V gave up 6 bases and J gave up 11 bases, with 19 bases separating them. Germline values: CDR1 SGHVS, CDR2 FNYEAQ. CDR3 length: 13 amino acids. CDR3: CASSTSQGAEQYF. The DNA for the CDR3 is TGTGCCAGCAGTACGTCCCAGGGTGCTGAGCAGTACTTC.

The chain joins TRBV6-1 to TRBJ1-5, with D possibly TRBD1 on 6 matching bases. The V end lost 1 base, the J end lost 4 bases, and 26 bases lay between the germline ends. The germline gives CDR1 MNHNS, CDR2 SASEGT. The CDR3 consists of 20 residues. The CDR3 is CASSEEREDRGAIRNQPQHF. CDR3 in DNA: TGTGCCAGCAGTGAAGAAAGGGAAGATCGGGGGGCGATAAGGAATCAGCCCCAGCATTTT.

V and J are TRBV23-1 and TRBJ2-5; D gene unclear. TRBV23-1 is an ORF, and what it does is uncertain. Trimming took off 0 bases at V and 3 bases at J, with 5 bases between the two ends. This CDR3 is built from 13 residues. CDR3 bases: TGCGCCAGCAGTCAATCAAAGAAAGAGACCCAGTACTTC. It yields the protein CASSQSKKETQYF.

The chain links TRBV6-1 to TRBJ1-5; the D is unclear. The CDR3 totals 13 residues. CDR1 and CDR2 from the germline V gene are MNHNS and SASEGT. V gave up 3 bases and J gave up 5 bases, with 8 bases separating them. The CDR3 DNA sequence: TGTGCCAGCAGTGATGGCAGATATCAGCCCCAGCATTTT. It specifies CASSDGRYQPQHF.

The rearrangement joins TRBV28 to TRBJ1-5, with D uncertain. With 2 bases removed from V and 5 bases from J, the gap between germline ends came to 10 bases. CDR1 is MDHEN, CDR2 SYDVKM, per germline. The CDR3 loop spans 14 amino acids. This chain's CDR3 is CASSLGHLYQPQHF. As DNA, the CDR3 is TGTGCCAGCAGTTTAGGGCACTTATATCAGCCCCAGCATTTT.

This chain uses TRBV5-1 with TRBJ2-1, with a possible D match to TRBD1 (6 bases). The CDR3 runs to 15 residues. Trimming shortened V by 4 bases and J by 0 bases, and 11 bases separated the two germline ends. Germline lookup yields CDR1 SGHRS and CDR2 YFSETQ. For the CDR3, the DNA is TGCGCCAGCAGCGAAGGACAGAGCTCCTACAATGAGCAGTTCTTC. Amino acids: CASSEGQSSYNEQFF. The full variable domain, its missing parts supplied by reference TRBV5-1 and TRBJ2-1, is KAGVTQTPRYLIKTRGQQVTLSCSPISGHRSVSWYQQTPGQGLQFLFEYFSETQRNKGNFPGRFSGRQFSNSRSEMNVSTLELGDSALYLCASSEGQSSYNEQFFGPGTRLTVL.

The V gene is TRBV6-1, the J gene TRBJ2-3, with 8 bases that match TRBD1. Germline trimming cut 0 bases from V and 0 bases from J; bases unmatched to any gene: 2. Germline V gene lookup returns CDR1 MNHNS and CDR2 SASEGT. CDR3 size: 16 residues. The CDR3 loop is CASSEARDRSTDTQYF. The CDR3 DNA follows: TGTGCCAGCAGTGAAGCCCGGGACAGGAGCACAGATACGCAGTATTTT.

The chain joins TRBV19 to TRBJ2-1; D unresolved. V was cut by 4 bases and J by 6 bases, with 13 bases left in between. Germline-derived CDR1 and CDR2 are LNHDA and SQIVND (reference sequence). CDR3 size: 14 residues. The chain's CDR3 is CASSTITTTNEQFF. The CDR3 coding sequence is TGTGCCAGTAGTACTATAACAACAACCAATGAGCAGTTCTTC.

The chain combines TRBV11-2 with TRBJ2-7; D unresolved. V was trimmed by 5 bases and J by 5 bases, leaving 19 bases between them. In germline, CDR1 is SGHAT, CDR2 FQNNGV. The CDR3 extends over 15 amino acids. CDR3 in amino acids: CASSLGNSPLNEQYF. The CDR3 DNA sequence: TGTGCCAGCAGCCTAGGGAACAGCCCCTTGAACGAGCAGTACTTC. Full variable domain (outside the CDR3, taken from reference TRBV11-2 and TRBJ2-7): EAGVAQSPRYKIIEKRQSVAFWCNPISGHATLYWYQQILGQGPKLLIQFQNNGVVDDSQLPKDRFSAERLKGVDSTLKIQPAKLEDSAVYLCASSLGNSPLNEQYFGPGTRLTVT.

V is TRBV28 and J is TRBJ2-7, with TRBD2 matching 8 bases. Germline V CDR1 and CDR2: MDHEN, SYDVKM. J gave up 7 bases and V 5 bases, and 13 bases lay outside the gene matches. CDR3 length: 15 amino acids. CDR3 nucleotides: TGTGCCAGCAGTGTATCCGGGACTAGATCGCGGGAGCAGTACTTC. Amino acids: CASSVSGTRSREQYF.

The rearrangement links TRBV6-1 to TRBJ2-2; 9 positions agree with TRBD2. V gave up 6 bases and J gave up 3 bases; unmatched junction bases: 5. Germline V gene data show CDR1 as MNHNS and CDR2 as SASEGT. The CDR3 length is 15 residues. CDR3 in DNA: TGTGCCAGCAGAGCCGGGACTAGCTACACCGGGGAGCTGTTTTTT. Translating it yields CASRAGTSYTGELFF.

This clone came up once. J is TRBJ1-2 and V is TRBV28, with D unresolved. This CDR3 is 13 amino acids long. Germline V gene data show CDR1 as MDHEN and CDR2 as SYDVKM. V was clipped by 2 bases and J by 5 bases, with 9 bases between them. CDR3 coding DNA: TGTGCCAGCAGTTTAGGGCAGCCTTATGGCTACACCTTC. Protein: CASSLGQPYGYTF.

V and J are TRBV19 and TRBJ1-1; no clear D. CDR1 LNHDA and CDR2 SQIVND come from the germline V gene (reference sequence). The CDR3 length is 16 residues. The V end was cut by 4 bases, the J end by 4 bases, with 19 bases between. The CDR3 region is CASSKADLIQGTEAFF. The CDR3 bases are TGTGCCAGTAGTAAGGCCGACCTTATTCAAGGCACTGAAGCTTTCTTT.

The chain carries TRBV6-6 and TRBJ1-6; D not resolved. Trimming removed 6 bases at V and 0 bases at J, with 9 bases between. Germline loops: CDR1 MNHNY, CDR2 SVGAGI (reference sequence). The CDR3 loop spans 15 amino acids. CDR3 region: CASRAEGSYNSPLHF. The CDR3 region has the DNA TGTGCCAGCAGGGCCGAGGGCTCCTATAATTCACCCCTCCACTTT.

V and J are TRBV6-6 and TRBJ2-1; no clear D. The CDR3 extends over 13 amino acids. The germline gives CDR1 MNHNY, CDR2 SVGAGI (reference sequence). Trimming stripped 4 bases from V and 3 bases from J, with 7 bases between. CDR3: CASSFKDYNEQFF. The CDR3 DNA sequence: TGTGCCAGCAGTTTTAAAGACTACAATGAGCAGTTCTTC.

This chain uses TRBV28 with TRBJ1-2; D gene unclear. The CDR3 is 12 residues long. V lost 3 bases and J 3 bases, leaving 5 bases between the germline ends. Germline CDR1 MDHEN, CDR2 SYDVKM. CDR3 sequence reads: CASSFNDYGYTF. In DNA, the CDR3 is TGTGCCAGCAGTTTCAATGACTATGGCTACACCTTC.

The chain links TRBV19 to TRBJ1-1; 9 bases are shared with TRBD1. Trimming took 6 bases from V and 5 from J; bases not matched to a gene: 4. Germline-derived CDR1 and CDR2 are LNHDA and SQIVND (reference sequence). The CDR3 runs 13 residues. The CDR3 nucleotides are TGTGCCAGTAGAAAGACAGGGGGGACTGAAGCTTTCTTT. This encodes CASRKTGGTEAFF.

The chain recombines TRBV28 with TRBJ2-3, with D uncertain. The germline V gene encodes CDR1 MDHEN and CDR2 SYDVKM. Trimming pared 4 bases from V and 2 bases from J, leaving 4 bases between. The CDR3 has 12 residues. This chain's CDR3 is CASSSHTDTQYF. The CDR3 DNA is TGTGCCAGCAGTTCCCACACAGATACGCAGTATTTT.

CDR3 protein: CASSNRGNTEAFF. The CDR3 DNA follows: TGTGCCAGCAGCAACAGGGGGAACACTGAAGCTTTCTTT. The V call is TRBV7-9, the J call TRBJ1-1, with TRBD1 matching 7 bases. The CDR3 is made up of 13 amino acids. Per germline, CDR1 SEHNR and CDR2 FQNEAQ (reference sequence). The ends lost 5 bases at V and 1 base at J; junction bases unmatched: 1.

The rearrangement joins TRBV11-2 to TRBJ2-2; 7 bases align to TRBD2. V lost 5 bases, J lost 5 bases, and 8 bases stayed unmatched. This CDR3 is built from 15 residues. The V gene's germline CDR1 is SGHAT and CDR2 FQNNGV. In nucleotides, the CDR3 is TGTGCCAGCAGCCCACGACAGCGGGAAACCGGGGAGCTGTTTTTT. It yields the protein CASSPRQRETGELFF.